A single count supports the clone carrying this TCR beta chain. Its antigen remains unidentified. The PCR had 60 Vbeta and 13 Jbeta primers. Repertoires were generated with immunoSEQ multiplex PCR, while TCRdb's copy carries only in-frame clones and drops some. The sample contains roughly 100,000 clones, 76% of which appear only once. The data are from a study of cytomegalovirus exposure and HLA in healthy donors. Study observations and caveats: Most subjects' HLA-A and HLA-B alleles were reportedly predicted from TCR beta sequences.

Germline CDR1 and CDR2: MDHEN and SYDVKM. The V end was cut by 6 bases, the J end by 3 bases, with 9 bases between. The CDR3 has 12 residues. The receptor's source is a woman aged 18-29 years in good health and CMV-seropositive. Sequenced: PBMCs. This rearrangement joins TRBV28 to TRBJ2-7; D not resolved. CDR3 sequence reads: CASSLAFYEQYF. The CDR3 coding sequence is TGTGCCAGCAGCTTGGCCTTCTACGAGCAGTACTTC. Based on the CDR3 plus reference TRBV28 and TRBJ2-7, the full variable domain is DVKVTQSSRYLVKRTGEKVFLECVQDMDHENMFWYRQDPGLGLRLIYFSYDVKMKEKGDIPEGYSVSREKKERFSLILESASTNQTSMYLCASSLAFYEQYFGPGTRLTVT.